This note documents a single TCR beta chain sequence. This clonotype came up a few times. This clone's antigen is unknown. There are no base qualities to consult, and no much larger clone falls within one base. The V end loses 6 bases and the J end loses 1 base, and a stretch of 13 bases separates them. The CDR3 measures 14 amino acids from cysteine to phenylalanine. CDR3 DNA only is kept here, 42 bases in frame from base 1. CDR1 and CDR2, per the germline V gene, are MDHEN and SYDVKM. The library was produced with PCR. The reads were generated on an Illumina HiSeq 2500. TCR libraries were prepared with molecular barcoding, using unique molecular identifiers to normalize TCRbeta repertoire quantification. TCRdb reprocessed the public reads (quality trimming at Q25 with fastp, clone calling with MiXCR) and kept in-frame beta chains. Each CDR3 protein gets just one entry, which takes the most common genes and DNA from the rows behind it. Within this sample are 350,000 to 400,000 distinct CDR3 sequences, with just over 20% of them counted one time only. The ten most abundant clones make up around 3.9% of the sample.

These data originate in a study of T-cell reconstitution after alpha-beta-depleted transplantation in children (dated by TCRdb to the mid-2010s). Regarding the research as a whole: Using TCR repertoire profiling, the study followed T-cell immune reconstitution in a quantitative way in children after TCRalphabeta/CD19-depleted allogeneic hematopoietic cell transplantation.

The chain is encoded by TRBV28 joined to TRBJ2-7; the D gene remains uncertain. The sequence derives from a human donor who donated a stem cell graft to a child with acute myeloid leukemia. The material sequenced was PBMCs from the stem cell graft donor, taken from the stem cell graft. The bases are TGTGCCAGCAGCTCCTGGAAGGAGTCCTACGAGCAGTACTTC. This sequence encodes CASSSWKESYEQYF.